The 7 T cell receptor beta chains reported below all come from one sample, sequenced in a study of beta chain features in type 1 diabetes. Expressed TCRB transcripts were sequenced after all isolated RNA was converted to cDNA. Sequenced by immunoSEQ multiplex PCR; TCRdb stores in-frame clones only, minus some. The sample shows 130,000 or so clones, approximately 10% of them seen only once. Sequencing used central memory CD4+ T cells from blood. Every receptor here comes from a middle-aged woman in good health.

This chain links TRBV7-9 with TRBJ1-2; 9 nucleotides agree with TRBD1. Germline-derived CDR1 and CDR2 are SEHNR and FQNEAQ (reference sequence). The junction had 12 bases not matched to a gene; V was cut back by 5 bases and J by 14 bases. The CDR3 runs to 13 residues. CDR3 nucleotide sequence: TGTGCCAGCAGCCCCCGGACAGGGGTGGCGGGAACCTTC. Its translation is CASSPRTGVAGTF.

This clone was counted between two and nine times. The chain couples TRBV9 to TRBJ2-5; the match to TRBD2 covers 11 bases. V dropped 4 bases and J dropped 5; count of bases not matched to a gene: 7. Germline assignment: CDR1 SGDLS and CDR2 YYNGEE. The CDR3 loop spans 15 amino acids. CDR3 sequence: CASSPGTSGPETQYF. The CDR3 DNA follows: TGTGCCAGCAGCCCGGGGACTAGCGGACCGGAGACCCAGTACTTC.

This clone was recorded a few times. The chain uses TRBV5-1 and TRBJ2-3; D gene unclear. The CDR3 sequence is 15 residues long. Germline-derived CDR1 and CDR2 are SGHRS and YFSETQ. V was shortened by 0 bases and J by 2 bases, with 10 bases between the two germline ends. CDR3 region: CASSLALSYTDTQYF. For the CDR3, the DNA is TGCGCCAGCAGCTTGGCCTTATCTTACACAGATACGCAGTATTTT.

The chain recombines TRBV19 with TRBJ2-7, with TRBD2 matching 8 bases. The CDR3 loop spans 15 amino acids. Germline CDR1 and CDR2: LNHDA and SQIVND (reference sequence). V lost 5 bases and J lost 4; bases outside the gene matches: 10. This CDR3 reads CASSGQAGAGYEQYF. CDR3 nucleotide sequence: TGTGCCAGTAGTGGCCAAGCGGGAGCAGGGTACGAGCAGTACTTC.

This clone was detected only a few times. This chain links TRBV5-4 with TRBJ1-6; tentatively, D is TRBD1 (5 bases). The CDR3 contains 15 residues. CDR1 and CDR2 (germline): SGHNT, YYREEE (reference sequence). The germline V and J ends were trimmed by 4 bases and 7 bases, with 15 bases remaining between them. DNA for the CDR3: TGTGCCAGCAGCCCCAGGGTCCAGTCAAATTCACCCCTCCACTTT. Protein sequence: CASSPRVQSNSPLHF.

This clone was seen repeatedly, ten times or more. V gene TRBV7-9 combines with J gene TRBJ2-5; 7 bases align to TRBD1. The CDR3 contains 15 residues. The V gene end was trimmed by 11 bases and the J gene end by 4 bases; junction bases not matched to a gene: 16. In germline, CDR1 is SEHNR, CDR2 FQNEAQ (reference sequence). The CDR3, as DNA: TGTGCCGGGAAAAGACAGGGTGGAACGGGAGAGACCCAGTACTTC. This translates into CAGKRQGGTGETQYF.

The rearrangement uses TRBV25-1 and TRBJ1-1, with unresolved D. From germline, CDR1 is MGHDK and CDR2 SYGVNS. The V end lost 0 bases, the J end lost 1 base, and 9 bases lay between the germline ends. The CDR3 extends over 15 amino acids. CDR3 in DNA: TGTGCCAGCAGTGAATATATGGCCGCGAACACTGAAGCTTTCTTT. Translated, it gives CASSEYMAANTEAFF.